The 18 T cell receptor beta chains given below trace back to one sample, sequenced in a study of graft-versus-host responses after intestinal transplantation. Method: immunoSEQ multiplex PCR; TCRdb's copy keeps in-frame clones and lacks some. The sample has 20,000 to 25,000 clones; over 35% are singletons. This material consisted of alloreactive CD4+ T cells from a mixed lymphocyte reaction culture, taken before intestinal transplant. The subset is: CFSE-low proliferating T cells sorted from approximately 6-day pre-transplant mixed lymphocyte reaction (GvH or HvG direction). These receptors all come from a human patient who received an intestinal transplant.

This clone was counted only a few times. CDR3: CASSYLRTAYEQYF. The CDR3 bases are TGTGCCAGCAGTTACCTCCGGACAGCCTACGAGCAGTACTTC. This chain uses TRBV6-5 with TRBJ2-7, with a tentative D call TRBD1 (6 bases). The CDR3 is 14 residues long. Germline assignment: CDR1 MNHEY and CDR2 SVGAGI. Trimming removed 2 bases from V and 2 bases from J, with 10 bases in between.

This clone appeared a few times. The chain couples TRBV2 to TRBJ2-2; the D is unclear. The V and J ends lost 0 bases and 6 bases respectively, with 14 bases between them. This CDR3 contains 16 residues. From germline, CDR1 is SNHLY and CDR2 FYNNEI. CDR3 nucleotide sequence: TGTGCCAGCAGTGAAGCCCTAGGAATGAAGGCCGGGGAGCTGTTTTTT. This translates into CASSEALGMKAGELFF. The entire variable domain, with the rest obtained from reference TRBV2 and TRBJ2-2, is as follows: EPEVTQTPSHQVTQMGQEVILRCVPISNHLYFYWYRQILGQKVEFLVSFYNNEISEKSEIFDDQFSVERPDGSNFTLKIRSTKLEDSAMYFCASSEALGMKAGELFFGEGSRLTVL.

V gene TRBV6-5 combines with J gene TRBJ1-5; possibly TRBD1 for D (5 bases). V was cut by 1 base and J by 2 bases, with 6 bases left in between. This CDR3 comprises 14 residues. Germline V gene lookup returns CDR1 MNHEY and CDR2 SVGAGI. The CDR3 DNA is TGTGCCAGCAGTTACTTCAGGGGCAATCAGCCCCAGCATTTT. Residues: CASSYFRGNQPQHF.

The chain uses TRBV27 and TRBJ1-6, with D uncertain. V was clipped by 3 bases and J by 7 bases, with 10 bases between them. CDR1 is MNHEY, CDR2 SMNVEV, per germline (reference sequence). The CDR3 contains 14 residues. CDR3 loop: CASSFGFPNSPLHF. CDR3 nucleotides: TGTGCCAGCAGTTTTGGCTTTCCAAATTCACCCCTCCACTTT.

V usage is TRBV2 and J usage is TRBJ2-3; 13 bases align to TRBD2. The CDR3 contains 16 residues. Trimming at V came to 3 bases and at J to 6 bases, leaving 6 bases not matched to a gene. Germline CDR1 SNHLY, CDR2 FYNNEI. CDR3 residues: CASSDLGLAGEDTQYF. The CDR3 DNA sequence: TGTGCCAGCAGTGACCTAGGACTAGCGGGGGAGGATACGCAGTATTTT.

The chain combines TRBV6-5 with TRBJ1-1; 8 bases are shared with TRBD1. The V gene end was trimmed by 6 bases and the J gene end by 8 bases; junction bases not matched to a gene: 8. The CDR3 runs to 13 residues. Per germline, CDR1 MNHEY and CDR2 SVGAGI. The CDR3 coding sequence is TGTGCCAGCAGAGAGGCCGGGACAGGCGAAGCTTTCTTT. Protein: CASREAGTGEAFF.

As DNA, the CDR3 is TGTGCCAGCAGTTCGGGGGTTCCCTACGAGCAGTACTTC. The encoded protein is CASSSGVPYEQYF. The rearrangement links TRBV25-1 to TRBJ2-7, with a tentative D call TRBD2 (6 bases). The CDR3 is 13 residues long. Trimming took off 5 bases at V and 2 bases at J, with 10 bases between the two ends. The V gene's germline CDR1 is MGHDK and CDR2 SYGVNS.

The V and J genes are TRBV18 and TRBJ1-2, with TRBD1 matching over 7 bases. The germline V gene has CDR1 KGHSH and CDR2 LQKENI. After removal of 5 bases from V and 8 bases from J, the junction contained 14 bases not matched to a gene. The CDR3 sequence is 15 residues long. DNA for the CDR3: TGTGCCAGCTCAAGCGACAGGGTAGGGGCCCGGGGCTACACCTTC. Encoded protein: CASSSDRVGARGYTF. The variable domain in full, with the rest retrieved from reference TRBV18 and TRBJ1-2, is NAGVMQNPRHLVRRRGQEARLRCSPMKGHSHVYWYRQLPEEGLKFMVYLQKENIIDESGMPKERFSAEFPKEGPSILRIQQVVRGDSAAYFCASSSDRVGARGYTFGSGTRLTVV.

This clone was seen a few times. This sequence joins TRBV5-1 and TRBJ1-6; D is ambiguous. The CDR3 consists of 14 residues. The germline V gene has CDR1 SGHRS and CDR2 YFSETQ. With 0 bases removed from V and 10 bases from J, the gap between germline ends came to 11 bases. CDR3 in amino acids: CASSLGVAGSPLHF. In nucleotides, the CDR3 is TGCGCCAGCAGCTTGGGGGTAGCGGGATCACCCCTCCACTTT.

This chain links TRBV5-1 with TRBJ1-2, with 12 bases matching TRBD1. V was pared by 4 bases and J by 2 bases, with 6 bases of the junction left unmatched. From germline, CDR1 is SGHRS and CDR2 YFSETQ. This CDR3 spans 16 amino acids. The CDR3 coding sequence is TGCGCCAGCAGCCGGGGACAGGGGGCAGAGAACTATGGCTACACCTTC. Translating it yields CASSRGQGAENYGYTF.

This clone was seen a handful of times. The chain joins TRBV7-2 to TRBJ1-3, with D unresolved. V was cut by 0 bases and J by 0 bases, with 6 bases left in between. The V gene's germline CDR1 is SGHTA and CDR2 FQGNSA. The CDR3 is 15 amino acids. In DNA form, the CDR3 reads TGTGCCAGCAGCTTAGCGCACAGCTCTGGAAACACCATATATTTT. This translates into CASSLAHSSGNTIYF. Together with reference TRBV7-2 and TRBJ1-3, the CDR3 gives the full variable domain: GAGVSQSPSNKVTEKGKDVELRCDPISGHTALYWYRQSLGQGLEFLIYFQGNSAPDKSGLPSDRFSAERTGGSVSTLTIQRTQQEDSAVYLCASSLAHSSGNTIYFGEGSWLTVV.

By share, this clone counts as medium-sized (0.01 to 0.1%). V and J are TRBV6-6 and TRBJ1-2; a possible D gene is TRBD1 (6 bases). This CDR3 is 15 amino acids long. V was trimmed by 6 bases and J by 7 bases, leaving 21 bases between them. Germline CDR1 and CDR2: MNHNY and SVGAGI (reference sequence). The CDR3 spells CASRRGGRVPGGYTF. CDR3 bases: TGTGCCAGCAGGAGGGGGGGCAGGGTGCCGGGTGGCTACACCTTC.

The V and J genes are TRBV5-1 and TRBJ2-3; unclear D gene. The CDR3 loop spans 13 amino acids. Germline loops: CDR1 SGHRS, CDR2 YFSETQ. V was clipped by 5 bases and J by 2 bases, with 9 bases between them. The CDR3 region has the DNA TGCGCCAGCAGGGAGATCCCCACAGATACGCAGTATTTT. This sequence encodes CASREIPTDTQYF. The variable domain in full, completed from reference TRBV5-1 and TRBJ2-3, reads KAGVTQTPRYLIKTRGQQVTLSCSPISGHRSVSWYQQTPGQGLQFLFEYFSETQRNKGNFPGRFSGRQFSNSRSEMNVSTLELGDSALYLCASREIPTDTQYFGPGTRLTVL.

This chain joins TRBV7-8 and TRBJ1-2, with D unresolved. CDR3 length: 15 amino acids. CDR1 and CDR2 (germline): SGHVS, FQNEAQ. V was cut by 0 bases and J by 5 bases, with 13 bases left in between. The CDR3 region is CASSLARMPLYGYTF. The CDR3 bases are TGTGCCAGCAGCTTAGCGCGTATGCCCCTTTATGGCTACACCTTC.

The V call is TRBV6-1, the J call TRBJ1-1, with D tentatively TRBD1 (6 bases). CDR3 length: 12 residues. CDR1 and CDR2 from the germline V gene are MNHNS and SASEGT. Trimming took off 5 bases at V and 11 bases at J, with 15 bases between the two ends. CDR3 sequence reads: CASSSPWGGAFF. DNA for the CDR3: TGTGCCAGCAGTTCTCCCTGGGGGGGCGCTTTCTTT.

The CDR3 sequence is CASSWDTNNSPLHF. The CDR3 nucleotides are TGTGCCAGCAGCTGGGACACTAATAATTCACCCCTCCACTTT. The rearrangement uses TRBV7-9 and TRBJ1-6, with D tentatively TRBD1 (6 bases). V gave up 4 bases and J gave up 5 bases, with 9 bases separating them. The germline V gene has CDR1 SEHNR and CDR2 FQNEAQ (reference sequence). CDR3 length: 14 amino acids.

The rearrangement joins TRBV10-3 to TRBJ2-3, with D tentatively TRBD2 (5 bases). Between the trimmed V and J ends, which lost 8 bases and 2 bases, there was a span of 11 bases. This CDR3 has 13 amino acids. Germline V lookup: CDR1 ENHRY, CDR2 SYGVKD. The CDR3 sequence: CAIGRGNTDTQYF. The CDR3 DNA reads as TGTGCCATCGGGCGAGGGAACACAGATACGCAGTATTTT.

CDR3 protein: CASSLVFSGGHYNEQFF. As DNA, the CDR3 is TGTGCCAGCAGCTTAGTTTTTAGCGGGGGCCACTACAATGAGCAGTTCTTC. This chain links TRBV7-8 with TRBJ2-1, with 9 bases matching TRBD2. Germline CDR1 reads SGHVS; CDR2 reads FQNEAQ. Germline trimming cut 1 base from V and 3 bases from J; bases unmatched to any gene: 7. The CDR3 length is 17 residues.